This T cell receptor (beta chain) appears in the sequencing data of a study of shared clonotypes between healthy human individuals. As defined, naive CD8 cells were CD45RO-negative and positively selected for CCR7, with terminally differentiated effector memory CD45RA+ cells excluded. DNA at around 210 ng, roughly 30,000 T cell genomes, went into sorted-subset replicate PCRs. Sequencing used immunoSEQ multiplex PCR; TCRdb keeps in-frame clones, though not all of them. The data hold a few million clones, with 90% to 95% observed a single time. In the case of this clone: Its specificity is unknown. The sample holds other DNA sequences that translate to the same CDR3.

Study-level results: With few donors, the genetic and exposure-history diversity represented was limited. Clonotypes shared by all four sorted-subset donors had higher generation probabilities than non-shared clonotypes. Between a few donors, naive CD4 clonotypes were shared at a level of about 5%.

Sequencing was performed on naive CD8+ T cells from PBMCs. This receptor was obtained from a man between 18 and 35 years old in good health. Some clones in this sample may be carry-over from other donors' samples.

The CDR3 DNA follows: TGTGCCAGCAGCGTTGGATCGTCCGAGCAGTACTTC. The encoded protein is CASSVGSSEQYF. This rearrangement joins TRBV9 to TRBJ2-7; D is undetermined. The V end was cut by 2 bases, the J end by 6 bases, with 9 bases between. The CDR3 runs 12 residues. Per germline, CDR1 SGDLS and CDR2 YYNGEE.